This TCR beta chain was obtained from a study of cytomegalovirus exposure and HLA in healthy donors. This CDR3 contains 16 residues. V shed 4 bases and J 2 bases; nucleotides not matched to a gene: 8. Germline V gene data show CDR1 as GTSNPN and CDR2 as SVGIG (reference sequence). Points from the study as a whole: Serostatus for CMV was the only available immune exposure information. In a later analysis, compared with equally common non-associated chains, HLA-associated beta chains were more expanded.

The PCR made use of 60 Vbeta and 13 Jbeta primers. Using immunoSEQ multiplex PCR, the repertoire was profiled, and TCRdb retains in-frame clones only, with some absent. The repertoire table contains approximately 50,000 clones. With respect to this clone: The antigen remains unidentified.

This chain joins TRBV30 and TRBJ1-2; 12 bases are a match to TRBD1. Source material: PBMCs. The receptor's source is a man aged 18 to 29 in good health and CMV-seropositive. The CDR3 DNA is TGTGCCTGGATGAGGGACAGGGGGCGAAGGAACTATGGCTACACCTTC. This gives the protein CAWMRDRGRRNYGYTF.